These 17 T cell receptor beta chains were all obtained from the same sample, sequenced in a study of blood T cell repertoires in COVID-19 (TCRdb year 2020). Library preparation used the immunoSEQ multiplex PCR assay. TCRdb provides this immuneACCESS table in a form limited to in-frame rearrangements. Some clones are lacking; in checked studies, under half of them reflect an unresolved V gene, and why the rest are absent is not known. The sample table records about 110,000 clones; approximately 89% of these occur just once. The ten largest account for roughly 6.6% of the sample. The specimen sequenced was peripheral blood. Receptor source: a man aged 50-60 years with active or convalescent COVID-19.

As DNA, the CDR3 is TGTGCCAGTAGGAGGTCGGAAGGTAGCTCCGAGCAGTACTTC. Amino acids: CASRRSEGSSEQYF. The chain has TRBV19 and TRBJ2-7; no reliable D call. Trimming removed 6 bases at V and 6 bases at J, with 18 bases between. Germline CDR1 and CDR2: LNHDA and SQIVND (reference sequence). The CDR3 contains 14 residues.

The rearrangement uses TRBV2 and TRBJ2-5; 9 bases are a match to TRBD1. Germline CDR1 reads SNHLY; CDR2 reads FYNNEI. The V and J ends lost 4 bases and 5 bases, in that order; junction bases with no gene match: 8. There are 15 residues in the CDR3. The DNA of the CDR3 is TGTGCCAGCAGTGCGGACAGGGGTCAGGGTGAGACCCAGTACTTC. Amino acids: CASSADRGQGETQYF.

CDR3 sequence: CASSAQGNTEAFF. CDR3 DNA: TGTGCCAGCAGTGCACAGGGAAACACTGAAGCTTTCTTT. The chain uses TRBV2 and TRBJ1-1; a possible D gene is TRBD1 (6 bases). This CDR3 spans 13 amino acids. V was cut by 4 bases and J by 2 bases, with 8 bases left in between. CDR1 SNHLY and CDR2 FYNNEI come from the germline V gene. Variable domain in full (rest from reference TRBV2 and TRBJ1-1): EPEVTQTPSHQVTQMGQEVILRCVPISNHLYFYWYRQILGQKVEFLVSFYNNEISEKSEIFDDQFSVERPDGSNFTLKIRSTKLEDSAMYFCASSAQGNTEAFFGQGTRLTVV.

V and J are TRBV3-1 (or the pseudogene TRBV3-2) and TRBJ1-6, with 7 nucleotides matching TRBD1. The V and J ends lost 2 bases and 5 bases, in that order; junction bases with no gene match: 9. This CDR3 is 17 amino acids long. Germline CDR1 is LGHDT and CDR2 is YNNKEL (reference sequence). CDR3 residues: CASSQRGQGGNNSPLHF. The CDR3, as DNA: TGTGCCAGCAGCCAAAGGGGGCAGGGGGGCAATAATTCACCCCTCCACTTT.

This sequence joins TRBV5-1 and TRBJ2-6; D gene unclear. The CDR3 is 17 amino acids. With 0 bases removed from V and 5 bases from J, the gap between germline ends came to 15 bases. Germline loops: CDR1 SGHRS, CDR2 YFSETQ. CDR3 sequence: CASSLVRDTPWANVLTF. DNA of the CDR3: TGCGCCAGCAGCTTGGTTAGAGACACCCCGTGGGCCAACGTCCTGACTTTC.

The V call is TRBV11-2, the J call TRBJ2-7; maybe TRBD1 (5 bases). V lost 5 bases to trimming and J lost 2 bases, with 16 bases between them. The CDR3 sequence is 15 residues long. CDR1 is SGHAT and CDR2 is FQNNGV in the germline V gene. The CDR3 bases are TGTGCCAGCAGCATTAGCAGTGGGGCCCCCTACGAGCAGTACTTC. Amino acid sequence: CASSISSGAPYEQYF.

The chain couples TRBV4-2 to TRBJ2-3, with 10 bases aligning to TRBD2. The CDR3 sequence is 17 residues long. CDR1 LGHNA and CDR2 YNFKEQ come from the germline V gene. With V trimmed by 4 bases and J by 2 bases, 9 bases remained unmatched. In DNA, the CDR3 is TGTGCCAGCAGCCGAAGCGGGACTAGCGAGTACACAGATACGCAGTATTTT. Its protein is CASSRSGTSEYTDTQYF.

A word on this clone: Other DNA sequences in the sample encode the same CDR3. V is TRBV20-1 and J is TRBJ1-2; D not resolved. Trimming removed 7 bases at V and 0 bases at J, with 6 bases between. The CDR3 sequence is 11 residues long. The germline gives CDR1 DFQATT, CDR2 SNEGSKA (reference sequence). CDR3: CSELANYGYTF. CDR3 in DNA: TGCAGTGAGTTAGCTAACTATGGCTACACCTTC.

The V gene is TRBV27, the J gene TRBJ1-1; TRBD1 matches at 8 bases. Germline loops: CDR1 MNHEY, CDR2 SMNVEV (reference sequence). The CDR3 is made up of 13 amino acids. J gave up 7 bases and V 4 bases, and 5 bases lay outside the gene matches. CDR3 bases: TGTGCCAGCAGTTCCGACAGGGGTCGTGAAGCTTTCTTT. This sequence encodes CASSSDRGREAFF.

CDR3 sequence: CASSLQGNRNQPQHF. As DNA, the CDR3 is TGTGCCAGCTCACTGCAGGGGAATCGGAATCAGCCCCAGCATTTT. V gene TRBV18 combines with J gene TRBJ1-5; D perhaps matches TRBD1 (6 bases). Between the trimmed V and J ends, which lost 4 bases and 4 bases, there was a span of 14 bases. CDR1 is KGHSH, CDR2 LQKENI, per germline. This CDR3 comprises 15 residues. Filled out from reference TRBV18 and TRBJ1-5, the complete variable domain reads NAGVMQNPRHLVRRRGQEARLRCSPMKGHSHVYWYRQLPEEGLKFMVYLQKENIIDESGMPKERFSAEFPKEGPSILRIQQVVRGDSAAYFCASSLQGNRNQPQHFGDGTRLSIL.

J is TRBJ2-1 and V is TRBV3-1 (or the pseudogene TRBV3-2); 10 nucleotides agree with TRBD2. Germline CDR1 and CDR2: LGHDT and YNNKEL (reference sequence). There are 16 residues in the CDR3. Trimming at V came to 3 bases and at J to 6 bases, leaving 8 bases not matched to a gene. CDR3 nucleotide sequence: TGTGCCAGCAGCCAGCAAGCGGGAGGGCCAATCAATGAGCAGTTCTTC. It yields the protein CASSQQAGGPINEQFF.

The rearrangement links TRBV7-9 to TRBJ2-1; 7 bases map to TRBD1. CDR3 length: 14 amino acids. V gave up 4 bases and J gave up 12 bases; unmatched junction bases: 12. Germline V gene data show CDR1 as SEHNR and CDR2 as FQNEAQ (reference sequence). CDR3: CASSSPKIRGWQFF. CDR3 DNA: TGTGCCAGCAGCTCCCCAAAGATCAGGGGGTGGCAGTTCTTC.

This chain links TRBV11-2 with TRBJ2-3; D may be TRBD2 (5 bases). Trimming shortened V by 1 base and J by 4 bases, and 18 bases separated the two germline ends. This CDR3 has 17 amino acids. Looked up from germline, CDR1 is SGHAT and CDR2 is FQNNGV. This CDR3 is CASSLGVTPLGADTQYF. The CDR3 region has the DNA TGTGCCAGCAGCTTAGGGGTAACGCCTCTCGGGGCAGATACGCAGTATTTT.

This chain links TRBV5-5 with TRBJ2-3; 13 nucleotides align to TRBD2. Losses at the gene ends were 4 bases for V and 4 bases for J; bases not matched to a gene: 3. This CDR3 comprises 15 residues. Germline CDR1 reads SGHKS; CDR2 reads YYEKEE (reference sequence). The CDR3 DNA is TGTGCCAGCAGCCAGGGACTAGCGGGACCAGATACGCAGTATTTT. Translation gives CASSQGLAGPDTQYF. The variable domain in full, with the rest retrieved from reference TRBV5-5 and TRBJ2-3, is DAGVTQSPTHLIKTRGQQVTLRCSPISGHKSVSWYQQVLGQGPQFIFQYYEKEERGRGNFPDRFSARQFPNYSSELNVNALLLGDSALYLCASSQGLAGPDTQYFGPGTRLTVL.

This clone was detected a few times. The chain couples TRBV7-2 to TRBJ2-5, with D possibly being TRBD2 (7 bases). V gave up 2 bases and J gave up 1 base, with 17 bases separating them. Germline lookup yields CDR1 SGHTA and CDR2 FQGNSA. This CDR3 contains 17 residues. The CDR3 sequence is CASSLSPGAGAQETQYF. The CDR3 DNA reads as TGTGCCAGCAGCTTATCCCCGGGGGCGGGAGCCCAAGAGACCCAGTACTTC.

The chain is built from TRBV19 and TRBJ2-3; D is uncertain. CDR1 and CDR2 (germline): LNHDA, SQIVND (reference sequence). The ends were cut back, 6 bases at V and 1 base at J, with 8 bases in the middle. There are 13 residues in the CDR3. CDR3 region: CASSGVGTDTQYF. CDR3 sequence (DNA): TGTGCCAGTAGCGGTGTAGGCACAGATACGCAGTATTTT.

V and J are TRBV2 and TRBJ2-7; D remains ambiguous. Germline V CDR1 and CDR2: SNHLY, FYNNEI. V was clipped by 4 bases and J by 6 bases, with 10 bases between them. The CDR3 runs to 12 residues. CDR3 sequence (DNA): TGTGCCAGCAGTGGTAGTATGAGCGAGCAGTACTTC. It encodes CASSGSMSEQYF.